The T cell receptor beta chain described here comes from a study of identifying expanded T cells in peripheral blood. Study results and caveats: Across healthy donors, higher total template counts meant significantly greater approximately 2-week count variance.

A note on this clone: Its antigen is as yet unknown.

Assay used: immunoSEQ multiplex PCR; TCRdb lists only in-frame clones, some missing. The sample yields some 99,000 clones, about 87% seen once. Sequencing was done on a sample of blood. This receptor was identified in a person aged 18-70 years in good health.

CDR3 loop: CASSLVDSQETQYF. The CDR3 DNA sequence: TGTGCCAGCAGCTTAGTAGACAGCCAAGAGACCCAGTACTTC. V and J are TRBV7-6 and TRBJ2-5; D may be TRBD1 (5 bases). Germline V gives CDR1 SGHVS, CDR2 FNYEAQ. The length of the CDR3 is 14 residues. Between the trimmed V and J ends, which lost 1 base and 1 base, there was a span of 7 bases.